This T cell receptor (beta chain) was documented in a study of Graves' ophthalmopathy and Graves' hyperthyroidism. The PBMCs had their origin in roughly 10 ml of fresh peripheral blood. The V gene end was trimmed by 0 bases and the J gene end by 1 base; junction bases not matched to a gene: 8. This CDR3 contains 16 residues. Germline CDR1 and CDR2: DFQATT and SNEGSKA (reference sequence). Whole-study results and caveats: Most expanded clonotypes from thyroid (those above 0.001 frequency) were also found in blood.

There are a few counts of this clonotype. No antigen is known for it. Transcripts of RNA were the source for amplifying TCR beta CDR3 regions. Scientists carried out first-round RT-PCR using HTBI primers and then a second-round multiplex PCR. TCRdb independently ran MiXCR on the multiplex PCR reads; one entry per CDR3 protein. This repertoire shows about 210,000 distinct CDR3 sequences, under 30% found once; its top ten account for over 7.5%. The chain recombines TRBV20-1 with TRBJ2-5; 7 bases line up with TRBD1. Sequencing was done on a sample of peripheral blood. The source is a man aged 50-59 years with Graves' ophthalmopathy. The CDR3, as DNA: TGCAGTGCTAGAGATTTCCCCGGACAGGTCCAAGAGACCCAGTACTTC. Amino acids: CSARDFPGQVQETQYF.